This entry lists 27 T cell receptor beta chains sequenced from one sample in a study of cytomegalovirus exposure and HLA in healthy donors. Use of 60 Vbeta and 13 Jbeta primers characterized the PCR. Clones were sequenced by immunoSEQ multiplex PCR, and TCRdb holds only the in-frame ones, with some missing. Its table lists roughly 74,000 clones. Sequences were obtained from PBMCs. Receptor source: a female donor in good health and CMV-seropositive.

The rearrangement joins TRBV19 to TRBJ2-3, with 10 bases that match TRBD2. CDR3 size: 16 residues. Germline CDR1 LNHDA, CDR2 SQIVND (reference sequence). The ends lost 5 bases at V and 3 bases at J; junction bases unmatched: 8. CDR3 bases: TGTGCCAGTAGTGCCCTAGCGGGAGTTGGAACAGATACGCAGTATTTT. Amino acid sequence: CASSALAGVGTDTQYF.

The CDR3 nucleotides read TGCGCCAGCAGCTTGGGAAACAGGGACGCGAACACCGGGGAGCTGTTTTTT. Encoded protein: CASSLGNRDANTGELFF. The chain carries TRBV5-1 and TRBJ2-2; tentative D call: TRBD1 (6 bases). Germline V gene sequence: CDR1 SGHRS, CDR2 YFSETQ. V shed 0 bases and J shed 0 bases, with 12 bases lying between them. The CDR3 runs 17 residues.

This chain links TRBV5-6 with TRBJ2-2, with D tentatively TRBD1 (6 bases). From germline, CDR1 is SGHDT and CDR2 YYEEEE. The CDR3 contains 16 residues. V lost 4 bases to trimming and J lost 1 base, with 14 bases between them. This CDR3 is CASSKDSLLNTGELFF. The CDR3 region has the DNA TGTGCCAGCAGCAAGGACAGCCTACTGAACACCGGGGAGCTGTTTTTT.

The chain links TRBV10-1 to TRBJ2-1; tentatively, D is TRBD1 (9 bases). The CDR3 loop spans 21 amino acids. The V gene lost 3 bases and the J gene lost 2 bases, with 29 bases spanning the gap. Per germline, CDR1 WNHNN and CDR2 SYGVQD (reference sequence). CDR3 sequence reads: CASSDTARDRVSAGAYNEQFF. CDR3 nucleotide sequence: TGCGCCAGCAGTGACACGGCCCGGGACAGGGTTTCAGCGGGGGCCTACAATGAGCAGTTCTTC.

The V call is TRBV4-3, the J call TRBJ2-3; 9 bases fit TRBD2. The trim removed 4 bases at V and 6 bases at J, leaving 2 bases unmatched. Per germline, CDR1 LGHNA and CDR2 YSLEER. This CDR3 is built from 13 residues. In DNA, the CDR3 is TGCGCCAGCAGCCTCGCGGGGGGGGATACGCAGTATTTT. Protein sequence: CASSLAGGDTQYF.

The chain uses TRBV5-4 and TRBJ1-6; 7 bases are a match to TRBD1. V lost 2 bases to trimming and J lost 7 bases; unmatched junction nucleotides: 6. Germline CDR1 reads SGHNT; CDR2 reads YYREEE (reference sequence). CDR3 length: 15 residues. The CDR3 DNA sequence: TGTGCCAGCAGCTTCGCGGGACAGTGGAATTCACCCCTCCACTTT. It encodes CASSFAGQWNSPLHF. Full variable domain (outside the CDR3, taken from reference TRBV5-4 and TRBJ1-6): ETGVTQSPTHLIKTRGQQVTLRCSSQSGHNTVSWYQQALGQGPQFIFQYYREEENGRGNFPPRFSGLQFPNYSSELNVNALELDDSALYLCASSFAGQWNSPLHFGNGTRLTVT.

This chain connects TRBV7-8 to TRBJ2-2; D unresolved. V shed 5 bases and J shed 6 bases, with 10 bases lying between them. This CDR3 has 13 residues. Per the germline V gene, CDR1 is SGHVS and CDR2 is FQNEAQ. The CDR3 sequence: CASSMARSGELFF. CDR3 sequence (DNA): TGTGCCAGCAGCATGGCCAGGTCCGGGGAGCTGTTTTTT.

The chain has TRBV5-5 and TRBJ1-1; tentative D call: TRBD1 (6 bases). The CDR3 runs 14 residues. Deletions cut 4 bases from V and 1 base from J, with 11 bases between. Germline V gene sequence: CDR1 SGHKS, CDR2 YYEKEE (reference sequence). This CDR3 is CASSVSQGNTEAFF. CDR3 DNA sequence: TGTGCCAGCAGCGTTTCACAGGGGAACACTGAAGCTTTCTTT.

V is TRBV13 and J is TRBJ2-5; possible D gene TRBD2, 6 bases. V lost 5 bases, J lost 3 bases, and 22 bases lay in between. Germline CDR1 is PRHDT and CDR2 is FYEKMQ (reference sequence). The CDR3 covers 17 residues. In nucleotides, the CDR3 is TGTGCCAGCAGCCTCACGATACGTTGGGGGGAAGAAGAGACCCAGTACTTC. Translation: CASSLTIRWGEEETQYF.

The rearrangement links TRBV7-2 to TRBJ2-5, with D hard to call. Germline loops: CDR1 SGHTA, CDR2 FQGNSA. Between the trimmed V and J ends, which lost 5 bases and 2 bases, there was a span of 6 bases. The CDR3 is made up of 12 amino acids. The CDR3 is CASSLFQETQYF. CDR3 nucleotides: TGTGCCAGCAGCCTATTTCAAGAGACCCAGTACTTC.

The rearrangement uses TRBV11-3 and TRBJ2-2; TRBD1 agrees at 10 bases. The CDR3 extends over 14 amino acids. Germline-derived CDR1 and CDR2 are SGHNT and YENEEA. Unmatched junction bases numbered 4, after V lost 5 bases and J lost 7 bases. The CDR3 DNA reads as TGTGCCAGCAGCAGACAGGGGGCCGGCGGGGAGCTGTTTTTT. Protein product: CASSRQGAGGELFF.

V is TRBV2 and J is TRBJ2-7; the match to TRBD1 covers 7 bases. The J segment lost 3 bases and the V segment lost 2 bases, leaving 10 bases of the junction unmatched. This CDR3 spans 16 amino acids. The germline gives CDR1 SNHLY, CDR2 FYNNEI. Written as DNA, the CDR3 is TGTGCCAGCAGTGAAAATTGGGACAGCAGGTACTACGAGCAGTACTTC. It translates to CASSENWDSRYYEQYF.

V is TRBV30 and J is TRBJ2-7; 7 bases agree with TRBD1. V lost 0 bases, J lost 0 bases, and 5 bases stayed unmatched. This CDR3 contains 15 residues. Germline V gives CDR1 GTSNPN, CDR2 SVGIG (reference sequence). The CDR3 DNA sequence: TGTGCCTGGAGTGTAGCCAGGGGGAACTCCTACGAGCAGTACTTC. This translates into CAWSVARGNSYEQYF.

CDR3 bases: TGTGCCACCAGCGGACTAGAGGCCAAAAACATTCAGTACTTC. Amino acid sequence: CATSGLEAKNIQYF. The chain carries TRBV15 and TRBJ2-4, with 7 bases matching TRBD2. V shed 5 bases, J shed 1 base, and the junction held 2 bases outside the gene matches. The germline V gene encodes CDR1 LNHNV and CDR2 YYDKDF (reference sequence). This CDR3 has 14 amino acids.

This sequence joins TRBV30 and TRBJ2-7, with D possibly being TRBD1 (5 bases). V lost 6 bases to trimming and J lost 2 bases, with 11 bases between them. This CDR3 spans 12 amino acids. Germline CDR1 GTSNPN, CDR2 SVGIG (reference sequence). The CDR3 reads CACKQGTYEQYF. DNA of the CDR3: TGTGCCTGCAAGCAGGGCACCTACGAGCAGTACTTC.

CDR3 protein: CASSHGGEKPQHF. The CDR3 DNA reads as TGCGCCAGCAGCCACGGAGGGGAGAAGCCCCAGCATTTT. The chain uses TRBV5-1 and TRBJ1-5, with D maybe TRBD1 (5 bases). The CDR3 spans 13 residues. Germline loops: CDR1 SGHRS, CDR2 YFSETQ. V shed 4 bases and J shed 8 bases, with 13 bases lying between them.

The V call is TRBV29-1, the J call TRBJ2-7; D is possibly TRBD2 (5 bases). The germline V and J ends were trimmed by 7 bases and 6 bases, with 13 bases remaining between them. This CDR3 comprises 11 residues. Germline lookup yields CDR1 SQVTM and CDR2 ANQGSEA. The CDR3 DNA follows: TGCAGCGGCCAGCTCGGGGTCGAGCAGTACTTC. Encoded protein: CSGQLGVEQYF.

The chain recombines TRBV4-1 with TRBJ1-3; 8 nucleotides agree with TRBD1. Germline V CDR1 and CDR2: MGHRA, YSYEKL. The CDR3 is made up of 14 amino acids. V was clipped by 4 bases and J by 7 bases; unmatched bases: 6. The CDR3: CASSRTTGDNTIYF. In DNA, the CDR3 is TGCGCCAGCAGCCGCACGACAGGGGACAACACCATATATTTT.

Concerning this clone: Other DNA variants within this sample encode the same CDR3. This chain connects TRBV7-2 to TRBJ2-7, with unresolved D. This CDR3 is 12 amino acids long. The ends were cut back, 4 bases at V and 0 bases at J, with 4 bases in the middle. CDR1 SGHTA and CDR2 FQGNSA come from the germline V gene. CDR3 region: CASSSLSYEQYF. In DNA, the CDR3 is TGTGCCAGCAGCTCACTCTCCTACGAGCAGTACTTC.

In DNA form, the CDR3 reads TGTGCCAGCAGTGAGCCCGGGACAGATAGCAATCAGCCCCAGCATTTT. Translated, it gives CASSEPGTDSNQPQHF. The J gene is TRBJ1-5, the V gene TRBV25-1; TRBD1 aligns across 7 bases. Trimming cost V 3 bases and J 0 bases; bases outside gene matches: 5. Germline loops: CDR1 MGHDK, CDR2 SYGVNS. The CDR3 spans 16 residues. Looking up the rest from reference TRBV25-1 and TRBJ1-5 gives the full variable domain: EADIYQTPRYLVIGTGKKITLECSQTMGHDKMYWYQQDPGMELHLIHYSYGVNSTEKGDLSSESTVSRIRTEHFPLTLESARPSHTSQYLCASSEPGTDSNQPQHFGDGTRLSIL.

The CDR3 here is CASIRTSADVETQYF. The CDR3 DNA reads as TGTGCCAGCATCCGGACTTCCGCGGATGTGGAGACCCAGTACTTC. This chain uses TRBV2 with TRBJ2-5, with a weak D call TRBD2 (5 bases). This CDR3 has 15 amino acids. CDR1 SNHLY and CDR2 FYNNEI come from the germline V gene. Trimming cost V 7 bases and J 5 bases, with 20 bases left between them.

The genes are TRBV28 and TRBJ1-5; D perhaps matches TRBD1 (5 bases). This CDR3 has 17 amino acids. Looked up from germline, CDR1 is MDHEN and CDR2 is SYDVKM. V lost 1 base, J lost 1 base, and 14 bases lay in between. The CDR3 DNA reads TGTGCCAGCAGTTTATCGGTAGGGGATCGGAGCAATCAGCCCCAGCATTTT. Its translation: CASSLSVGDRSNQPQHF.

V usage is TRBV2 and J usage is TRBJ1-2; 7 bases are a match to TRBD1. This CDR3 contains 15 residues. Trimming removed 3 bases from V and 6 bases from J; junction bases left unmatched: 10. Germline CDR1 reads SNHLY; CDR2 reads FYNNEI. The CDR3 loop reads CASSDWGDRADGYTF. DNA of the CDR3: TGTGCCAGCAGTGATTGGGGTGACAGGGCGGATGGCTACACCTTC. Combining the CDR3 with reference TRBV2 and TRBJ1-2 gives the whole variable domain EPEVTQTPSHQVTQMGQEVILRCVPISNHLYFYWYRQILGQKVEFLVSFYNNEISEKSEIFDDQFSVERPDGSNFTLKIRSTKLEDSAMYFCASSDWGDRADGYTFGSGTRLTVV.

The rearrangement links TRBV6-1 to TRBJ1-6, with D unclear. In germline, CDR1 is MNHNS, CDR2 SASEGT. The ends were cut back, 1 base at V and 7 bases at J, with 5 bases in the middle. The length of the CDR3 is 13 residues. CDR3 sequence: CASSEVPNSPLHF. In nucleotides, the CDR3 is TGTGCCAGCAGTGAAGTCCCAAATTCACCCCTCCACTTT.

This chain's CDR3 is CASSPVDNEQFF. The CDR3 bases are TGTGCCAGCAGCCCAGTCGACAATGAGCAGTTCTTC. The gene calls are TRBV11-2 and TRBJ2-1; D uncertain. Trimming left V 5 bases short and J 5 bases short, with 7 bases between. This CDR3 comprises 12 residues. CDR1 is SGHAT, CDR2 FQNNGV, per germline.

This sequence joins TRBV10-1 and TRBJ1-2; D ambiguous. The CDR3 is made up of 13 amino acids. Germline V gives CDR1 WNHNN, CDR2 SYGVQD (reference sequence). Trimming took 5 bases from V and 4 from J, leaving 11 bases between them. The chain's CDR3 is CASSLDRGYGYTF. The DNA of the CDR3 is TGCGCCAGCAGTCTCGATCGGGGCTATGGCTACACCTTC.

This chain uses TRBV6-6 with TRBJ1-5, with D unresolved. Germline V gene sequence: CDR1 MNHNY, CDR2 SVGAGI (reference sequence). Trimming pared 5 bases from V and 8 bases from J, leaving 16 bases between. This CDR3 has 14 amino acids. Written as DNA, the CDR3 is TGTGCCAGCAGTCCTGCAGGAGGTAGAGAGCCCCAGCATTTT. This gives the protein CASSPAGGREPQHF.